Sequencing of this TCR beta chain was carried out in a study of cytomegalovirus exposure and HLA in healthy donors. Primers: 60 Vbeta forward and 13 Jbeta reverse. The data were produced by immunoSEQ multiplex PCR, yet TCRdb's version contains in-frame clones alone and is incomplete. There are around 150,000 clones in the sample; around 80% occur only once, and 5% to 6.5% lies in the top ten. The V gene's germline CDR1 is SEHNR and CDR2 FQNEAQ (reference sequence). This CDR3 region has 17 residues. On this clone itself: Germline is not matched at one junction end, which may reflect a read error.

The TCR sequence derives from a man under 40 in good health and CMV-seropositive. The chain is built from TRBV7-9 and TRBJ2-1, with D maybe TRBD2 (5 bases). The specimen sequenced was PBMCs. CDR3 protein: CSSSLRLGKTGFGEQFF. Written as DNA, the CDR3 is TGTTCCAGCAGCTTACGTCTGGGCAAAACGGGGTTTGGGGAGCAGTTCTTC.